What follows are 5 T cell receptor beta chains derived from one specimen sequenced in a study of monozygotic twins with cystic fibrosis. Profiling relied on immunoSEQ multiplex PCR, and the TCRdb table lists in-frame clones only, not all of them. The data hold fewer than 30,000 clones, with over 80% observed a single time. The sequenced sample consisted of blood. The source of these receptors is a girl between 2 and 10 years old with cystic fibrosis.

The chain joins TRBV2 to TRBJ1-1; D remains unclear. Germline-derived CDR1 and CDR2 are SNHLY and FYNNEI. The CDR3 runs 14 residues. Trimming left V 7 bases short and J 2 bases short, with 14 bases between. The CDR3 loop reads CASNDGPLNTEAFF. The CDR3 DNA follows: TGTGCCAGCAATGATGGACCTCTAAACACTGAAGCTTTCTTT.

This rearrangement joins TRBV19 to TRBJ1-2; 9 bases agree with TRBD1. This CDR3 comprises 14 residues. Germline V gene sequence: CDR1 LNHDA, CDR2 SQIVND (reference sequence). V was pared by 3 bases and J by 5 bases, with 4 bases of the junction left unmatched. As DNA, the CDR3 is TGTGCCAGTAGTATTCCGGGACAGGGATATGGCTACACCTTC. This codes for CASSIPGQGYGYTF.

The chain is built from TRBV5-5 and TRBJ2-2; D perhaps matches TRBD2 (5 bases). Trimming removed 6 bases from V and 0 bases from J, with 15 bases in between. Germline values: CDR1 SGHKS, CDR2 YYEKEE (reference sequence). The CDR3 covers 16 residues. In DNA, the CDR3 is TGTGCCAGCACGGGGATTGGGTCCACGAACACCGGGGAGCTGTTTTTT. Encoded protein: CASTGIGSTNTGELFF.

This clone was found once. This chain connects TRBV11-2 to TRBJ1-1; 7 bases line up with TRBD1. Unmatched junction bases numbered 6, after V lost 6 bases and J lost 5 bases. CDR1 is SGHAT and CDR2 is FQNNGV in the germline V gene. The CDR3 runs to 13 residues. The CDR3 DNA sequence: TGTGCCAGCAGACTTACAGGGGCTACTGAAGCTTTCTTT. Translation gives CASRLTGATEAFF.

V gene TRBV27 combines with J gene TRBJ2-5; D possibly corresponds to TRBD1 (5 bases). The CDR3 is 12 residues long. Germline-derived CDR1 and CDR2 are MNHEY and SMNVEV (reference sequence). V was pared by 2 bases and J by 7 bases, with 8 bases between. This CDR3 reads CASSLDRRTQYF. The CDR3 region has the DNA TGTGCCAGCAGTTTAGACAGAAGGACCCAGTACTTC.